This T cell receptor (beta chain) originates from a study of T cell responses to AZD1222 COVID-19 vaccine. Here immunoSEQ multiplex PCR was the method, and the copy in TCRdb shows in-frame clones only, minus some. The sample consists of 150,000 or so clones, roughly 90% of them appearing once. The material sequenced was peripheral blood, taken on day 0 of AZD1222 vaccination. This sequence was found in an adult in good health.

For the CDR3, the DNA is TGTGCCAGCAGCTCAGGAGGCCCTAATGAAAAACTGTTTTTT. Its protein is CASSSGGPNEKLFF. The V call is TRBV27, the J call TRBJ1-4; D not resolved. CDR3 size: 14 residues. The germline CDR1 and CDR2 sequences are MNHEY and SMNVEV (reference sequence). V lost 6 bases and J 3 bases, leaving 11 bases between the germline ends.